This entry lists 27 T cell receptor beta chains sequenced from one sample in a study of patients and donors after allogeneic stem cell transplantation. TCRdb redid the calling of the RT-PCR reads with MiXCR, one entry per CDR3 protein. Here the sample spans 920,000 or so distinct CDR3 sequences, roughly 18% being singletons. Sequencing input: blood, either unsorted or a sorted T cell fraction (not recorded which). These TCRs come from a human donor who was either an allogeneic HSCT recipient or a stem cell or donor lymphocyte infusion donor (not recorded which). It is not recorded whose cells these are; they may come from a transplant donor.

The genes are TRBV9 and TRBJ2-5; D is possibly TRBD2 (5 bases). The CDR3 extends over 15 amino acids. Germline V gene lookup returns CDR1 SGDLS and CDR2 YYNGEE. The ends were cut back, 0 bases at V and 1 base at J, with 10 bases in the middle. This CDR3 reads CASSVESGSQETQYF. The CDR3 bases are TGTGCCAGCAGCGTAGAAAGCGGTAGCCAAGAGACCCAGTACTTC.

This chain links TRBV6-5 with TRBJ2-5, with D unresolved. Per the germline V gene, CDR1 is MNHEY and CDR2 is SVGAGI. The ends were cut back, 4 bases at V and 2 bases at J, with 14 bases in the middle. CDR3 length equals 15 residues. For the CDR3, the DNA is TGTGCCAGCAGTTCCCTACGAATTCATCAAGAGACCCAGTACTTC. Translation gives CASSSLRIHQETQYF.

V and J are TRBV20-1 and TRBJ2-5, with D perhaps matching TRBD1 (5 bases). With 5 bases removed from V and 4 bases from J, the gap between germline ends came to 11 bases. Germline loops: CDR1 DFQATT, CDR2 SNEGSKA (reference sequence). The CDR3 covers 12 residues. CDR3 sequence reads: CSASTRGETQYF. CDR3 nucleotides: TGCAGTGCTTCCACAAGGGGAGAGACCCAGTACTTC.

The CDR3 reads CASRTTQGGRGYTF. CDR3 bases: TGTGCCAGCAGGACCACGCAGGGTGGTCGTGGCTACACCTTC. V usage is TRBV5-6 and J usage is TRBJ1-2; D possibly corresponds to TRBD1 (5 bases). The CDR3 consists of 14 residues. Germline V gene sequence: CDR1 SGHDT, CDR2 YYEEEE. The germline V and J ends were trimmed by 5 bases and 7 bases, with 18 bases remaining between them.

This clonotype has at least ten counts. The rearrangement uses TRBV20-1 and TRBJ2-7; the D is unclear. Per the germline V gene, CDR1 is DFQATT and CDR2 is SNEGSKA (reference sequence). V gave up 4 bases and J gave up 3 bases, with 4 bases separating them. The CDR3 loop spans 10 amino acids. The CDR3 region is CSANFYEQYF. The DNA of the CDR3 is TGCAGTGCTAATTTCTACGAGCAGTACTTC.

This clonotype was found a few times. This chain connects TRBV4-3 to TRBJ2-7; 7 bases line up with TRBD2. Germline lookup yields CDR1 LGHNA and CDR2 YSLEER. V lost 3 bases, J lost 7 bases, and 6 bases stayed unmatched. This CDR3 has 13 amino acids. CDR3 region: CASSQGGTGEQYF. CDR3 bases: TGCGCCAGCAGCCAGGGAGGGACGGGGGAGCAGTACTTC.

The chain has TRBV7-2 and TRBJ1-2; no firm D call. Trimming left V 0 bases short and J 4 bases short, with 9 bases between. The CDR3 is 14 residues long. Per germline, CDR1 SGHTA and CDR2 FQGNSA. The CDR3 loop is CASSLARGVYGYTF. Here the CDR3 DNA reads TGTGCCAGCAGCTTAGCGCGTGGGGTCTATGGCTACACCTTC.

This rearrangement joins TRBV3-1 to TRBJ2-7, with 7 bases lining up with TRBD1. The germline V gene has CDR1 LGHDT and CDR2 YNNKEL (reference sequence). V was clipped by 1 base and J by 2 bases; unmatched bases: 8. There are 16 residues in the CDR3. The DNA of the CDR3 is TGTGCCAGCAGCCAAGGGACTGGGACAGCTCCCTACGAGCAGTACTTC. Encoded protein: CASSQGTGTAPYEQYF.

This chain joins TRBV7-3 and TRBJ2-1; 7 bases line up with TRBD2. CDR1 is SGHTA, CDR2 FQGTGA, per germline. There are 16 residues in the CDR3. Losses at the gene ends were 2 bases for V and 2 bases for J; bases not matched to a gene: 6. CDR3 in DNA: TGTGCCAGCAGCTTATCCTCTAGCGGAACCTACAATGAGCAGTTCTTC. Protein: CASSLSSSGTYNEQFF.

The V call is TRBV20-1, the J call TRBJ1-5; D perhaps matches TRBD1 (5 bases). The CDR3 length is 16 residues. V lost 6 bases and J lost 2, with 20 bases in between. Germline CDR1 reads DFQATT; CDR2 reads SNEGSKA (reference sequence). CDR3: CSALDTSKMGNQPQHF. Here the CDR3 DNA reads TGCAGTGCCCTGGACACAAGTAAGATGGGCAATCAGCCCCAGCATTTT.

The chain joins TRBV28 to TRBJ2-7; 14 bases align to TRBD2. V gave up 3 bases and J gave up 3 bases; unmatched junction bases: 10. Germline V gene sequence: CDR1 MDHEN, CDR2 SYDVKM. The CDR3 runs 18 residues. In nucleotides, the CDR3 is TGTGCCAGCAGTTTTGCCGGACTAGCGGGAGGTTCTCACTACGAGCAGTACTTC. Its protein product is CASSFAGLAGGSHYEQYF.

A few counts support this clonotype. This chain uses TRBV9 with TRBJ2-3; possibly TRBD1 or TRBD2 for D (6 bases each). With 6 bases removed from V and 0 bases from J, the gap between germline ends came to 14 bases. The germline V gene has CDR1 SGDLS and CDR2 YYNGEE. This CDR3 contains 15 residues. CDR3 bases: TGTGCCAGCACCAGGTCGGGGGCTAGCACAGATACGCAGTATTTT. Translation gives CASTRSGASTDTQYF.

J is TRBJ2-3 and V is TRBV5-6; D is unresolved. The CDR3 totals 15 residues. Per germline, CDR1 SGHDT and CDR2 YYEEEE. V lost 0 bases and J 2 bases, leaving 10 bases between the germline ends. This CDR3 is CASSLEVVSTDTQYF. CDR3 coding DNA: TGTGCCAGCAGCTTGGAGGTGGTTTCCACAGATACGCAGTATTTT.

In this sample, this clonotype turned up many times. The chain joins TRBV12-3 or TRBV12-4 to TRBJ2-1, with 10 bases lining up with TRBD2. This CDR3 comprises 18 residues. Trimming at V came to 3 bases and at J to 5 bases, leaving 13 bases not matched to a gene. CDR3 coding DNA: TGTGCCAGCAGTTTCCCGCCTCCTAGCGGGGGTAGCCACAATGAGCAGTTCTTC. Protein sequence: CASSFPPPSGGSHNEQFF.

The chain joins TRBV20-1 to TRBJ1-6, with a weak D call TRBD1 (5 bases). Germline V lookup: CDR1 DFQATT, CDR2 SNEGSKA (reference sequence). The CDR3 has 12 residues. The ends were cut back, 3 bases at V and 8 bases at J, with 8 bases in the middle. The CDR3 DNA is TGCAGTGCTAGGGACACTGATTCACCCCTCCACTTT. Protein sequence: CSARDTDSPLHF.

This clonotype has only a few counts. This chain links TRBV4-1 with TRBJ1-3; possible D gene TRBD1, 6 bases. Germline V gene lookup returns CDR1 MGHRA and CDR2 YSYEKL. The CDR3 contains 15 residues. Trimming pared 0 bases from V and 8 bases from J, leaving 14 bases between. The CDR3 is CASSQEWGREDTIYF. In DNA form, the CDR3 reads TGCGCCAGCAGCCAAGAGTGGGGGCGCGAGGACACCATATATTTT.

The CDR3 reads CASSEGGGVSNYGYTF. The CDR3 DNA reads TGTGCCAGCAGCGAGGGCGGAGGGGTATCGAACTATGGCTACACCTTC. V gene TRBV9 combines with J gene TRBJ1-2; D perhaps matches TRBD1 (5 bases). The CDR3 runs 16 residues. Trimming took off 3 bases at V and 2 bases at J, with 17 bases between the two ends. Germline CDR1 reads SGDLS; CDR2 reads YYNGEE.

This clonotype was observed a few times. The J gene is TRBJ2-1, the V gene TRBV5-6; tentatively, D is TRBD2 (5 bases). The CDR3 extends over 13 amino acids. Per the germline V gene, CDR1 is SGHDT and CDR2 is YYEEEE. V was clipped by 7 bases and J by 6 bases, with 14 bases between them. CDR3 DNA sequence: TGTGCCAGCGGACTTTACAGTCCCAATGAGCAGTTCTTC. This encodes CASGLYSPNEQFF.

This clonotype has just a few counts. This chain joins TRBV12-3 or TRBV12-4 and TRBJ2-1, with TRBD2 matching over 7 bases. After removal of 5 bases from V and 5 bases from J, the junction contained 9 bases not matched to a gene. The CDR3 is 15 amino acids. The CDR3 spells CASSRAGLLNNEQFF. The CDR3, as DNA: TGTGCCAGCAGTCGAGCGGGACTTCTCAACAATGAGCAGTTCTTC.

This clonotype was counted only a few times. V gene TRBV29-1 combines with J gene TRBJ2-1; the D is unclear. V gave up 3 bases and J gave up 9 bases, with 6 bases separating them. This CDR3 is 10 amino acids long. The V gene's germline CDR1 is SQVTM and CDR2 ANQGSEA. This CDR3 is CSVEVVEQFF. In DNA form, the CDR3 reads TGCAGCGTTGAGGTCGTTGAGCAGTTCTTC.

This clonotype was observed a handful of times. The V gene is TRBV27, the J gene TRBJ2-7, with 7 bases matching TRBD1. V was pared by 4 bases and J by 2 bases, with 5 bases of the junction left unmatched. This CDR3 comprises 14 residues. CDR1 is MNHEY and CDR2 is SMNVEV in the germline V gene (reference sequence). DNA of the CDR3: TGTGCCAGCAGTTGGAAGGGGGCGACCTACGAGCAGTACTTC. Translated: CASSWKGATYEQYF.

This clonotype showed up many times. This sequence joins TRBV20-1 and TRBJ1-1; weak D call: TRBD1 (5 bases). V was clipped by 5 bases and J by 3 bases, with 22 bases between them. Germline CDR1 DFQATT, CDR2 SNEGSKA (reference sequence). This CDR3 comprises 16 residues. The CDR3 region has the DNA TGCAGTGCTTCGGATTGGGGGGGATCGGAGGACACTGAAGCTTTCTTT. It translates to CSASDWGGSEDTEAFF.

This clonotype was detected only a few times. This sequence joins TRBV6-1 and TRBJ1-4, with a tentative D call TRBD1 (6 bases). Per germline, CDR1 MNHNS and CDR2 SASEGT. Trimming pared 5 bases from V and 8 bases from J, leaving 24 bases between. The CDR3 contains 17 residues. The DNA for the CDR3 is TGTGCCAGCAGTCACCGACGGACAGCCCGGATGGGGGAAAAACTGTTTTTT. This codes for CASSHRRTARMGEKLFF.

This clonotype came up once. V is TRBV15 and J is TRBJ2-5; D is possibly TRBD1 or TRBD2 (5 bases each). CDR3 length equals 15 residues. V lost 1 base and J 2 bases, leaving 11 bases between the germline ends. Germline CDR1 is LNHNV and CDR2 is YYDKDF (reference sequence). CDR3 loop: CATSRAREIQETQYF. DNA for the CDR3: TGTGCCACCAGCAGAGCCAGGGAGATTCAAGAGACCCAGTACTTC. Together with reference TRBV15 and TRBJ2-5, the CDR3 gives the full variable domain: DAMVIQNPRYQVTQFGKPVTLSCSQTLNHNVMYWYQQKSSQAPKLLFHYYDKDFNNEADTPDNFQSRRPNTSFCFLDIRSPGLGDTAMYLCATSRAREIQETQYFGPGTRLLVL.

This clonotype was counted between two and nine times. CDR3 sequence: CASSQGRPGDQPQHF. The CDR3 DNA reads TGTGCCAGCAGCCAGGGACGGCCGGGTGATCAGCCCCAGCATTTT. The V and J genes are TRBV7-9 and TRBJ1-5; D might be TRBD1 (5 bases). V was shortened by 5 bases and J by 5 bases, with 16 bases between the two germline ends. Looked up from germline, CDR1 is SEHNR and CDR2 is FQNEAQ (reference sequence). The CDR3 sequence is 15 residues long. The entire variable domain, with the rest obtained from reference TRBV7-9 and TRBJ1-5, is as follows: DTGVSQNPRHKITKRGQNVTFRCDPISEHNRLYWYRQTLGQGPEFLTYFQNEAQLEKSRLLSDRFSAERPKGSFSTLEIQRTEQGDSAMYLCASSQGRPGDQPQHFGDGTRLSIL.

The table lists this clonotype with a few counts. The V gene is TRBV9, the J gene TRBJ2-5, with TRBD2 matching over 7 bases. This CDR3 is 15 amino acids long. The trim removed 3 bases at V and 2 bases at J, leaving 7 bases unmatched. CDR1 is SGDLS and CDR2 is YYNGEE in the germline V gene. The CDR3 region is CASSALLARQETQYF. CDR3 DNA: TGTGCCAGCAGCGCCCTACTAGCGAGGCAAGAGACCCAGTACTTC.

There are a few counts of this clonotype. The chain has TRBV29-1 and TRBJ1-5; TRBD1 might be the D (6 bases). V lost 4 bases and J lost 4, with 11 bases in between. Germline-derived CDR1 and CDR2 are SQVTM and ANQGSEA. The CDR3 loop spans 13 amino acids. This CDR3 reads CSVGIQGNQPQHF. The CDR3 DNA follows: TGCAGCGTTGGTATCCAGGGGAATCAGCCCCAGCATTTT.